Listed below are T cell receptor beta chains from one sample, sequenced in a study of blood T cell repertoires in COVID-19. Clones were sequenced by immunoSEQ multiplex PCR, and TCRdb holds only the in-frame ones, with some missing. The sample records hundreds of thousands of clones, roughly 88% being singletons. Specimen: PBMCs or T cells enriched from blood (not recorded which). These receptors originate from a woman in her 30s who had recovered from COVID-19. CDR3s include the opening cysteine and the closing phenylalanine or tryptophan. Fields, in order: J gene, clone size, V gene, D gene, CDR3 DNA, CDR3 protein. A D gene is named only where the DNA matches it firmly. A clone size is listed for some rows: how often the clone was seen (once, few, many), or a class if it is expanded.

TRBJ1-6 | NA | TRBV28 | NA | TGTGCCAGCAGCCTAACCCCACAGCCACCCCTCCACTTT | CASSLTPQPPLHF
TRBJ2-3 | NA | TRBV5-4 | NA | TGTGCCAGCAGCTTAGGGGTTAGCTCAGATACGCAGTATTTT | CASSLGVSSDTQYF
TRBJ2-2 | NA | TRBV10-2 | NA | TGCGCCAGCAGTGAGCCCATAGCGAGGGAGCTGTTTTTT | CASSEPIARELFF
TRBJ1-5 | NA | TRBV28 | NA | TGTGCCAGCAGTTTATTTGGGGGCCTCAATCAGCCCCAGCATTTT | CASSLFGGLNQPQHF
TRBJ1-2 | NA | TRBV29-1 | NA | TGCAGCGTTGAAGATGGGAGGCAACTCTATGGCTACACCTTC | CSVEDGRQLYGYTF
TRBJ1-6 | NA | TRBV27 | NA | TGTGCCAGCAGTCGGAAACGCAACCCAGGCCTCAGCTCCTATAATTCACCCCTCCACTTT | CASSRKRNPGLSSYNSPLHF
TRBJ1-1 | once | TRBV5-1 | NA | TGCGCCAGCAGCTCGTACAGGGTGTCGATGGCGAACACTGAAGCTTTCTTT | CASSSYRVSMANTEAFF
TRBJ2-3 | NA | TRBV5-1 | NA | TGCGCCAGCAGCGCCTTGGTCGGGGGAGATACGCAGTATTTT | CASSALVGGDTQYF
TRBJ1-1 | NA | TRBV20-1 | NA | TGCAGTCTGTGGGGCGTTGAAGCTTTCTTT | CSLWGVEAFF
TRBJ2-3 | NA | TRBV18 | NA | TGTGCCAGCTCACCAGACTCCACAGATACGCAGTATTTT | CASSPDSTDTQYF
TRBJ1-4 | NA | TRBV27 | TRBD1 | TGTGCCAGCAGGACAGGGGGAAATGAAAAACTGTTTTTT | CASRTGGNEKLFF
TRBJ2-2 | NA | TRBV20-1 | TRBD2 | TGCAGTGCTAGTTTGACTAGCGGCGGGGAGCTGTTTTTT | CSASLTSGGELFF
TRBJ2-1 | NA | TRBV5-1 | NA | TGCGCCAGCAGCTTCGGACTAAGCTCCTACAATGAGCAGTTCTTC | CASSFGLSSYNEQFF
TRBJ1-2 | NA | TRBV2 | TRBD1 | TGTGCCAGCAGTGAAAGACAGGGGCCATATTATGGCTACACCTTC | CASSERQGPYYGYTF
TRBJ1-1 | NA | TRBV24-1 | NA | TGTGCCACCAGTGATCGAAACAGGATCGGCCCTGAAGCTTTCTTT | CATSDRNRIGPEAFF
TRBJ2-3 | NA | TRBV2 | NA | TGTGCCAGCGCCTGGGCAGGGAACACAGATACGCAGTATTTT | CASAWAGNTDTQYF
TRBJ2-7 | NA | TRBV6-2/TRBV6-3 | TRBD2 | TGTGCCAGCAGTTTCTCAATAGCGGGGGACCGTCACGAGCAGTACTTC | CASSFSIAGDRHEQYF
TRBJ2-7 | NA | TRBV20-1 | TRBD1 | TGCAGTGTTACAGGGGGTGGGGAGCAGTACTTC | CSVTGGGEQYF
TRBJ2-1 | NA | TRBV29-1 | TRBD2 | TGCAGCGTTGAGAGGGTAGCGGGAATAGTGCAGTTCTTC | CSVERVAGIVQFF
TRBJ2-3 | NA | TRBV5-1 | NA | TGCGCCAGCAGCCTTTTGGGCGGCACAGATACGCAGTATTTT | CASSLLGGTDTQYF
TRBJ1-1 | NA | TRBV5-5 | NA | TGTGCCAGCAGCTTGGCCAGAGGAAACACTGAAGCTTTCTTT | CASSLARGNTEAFF
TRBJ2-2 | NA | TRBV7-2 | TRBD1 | TGTGCCAGCAGCTTAGCAGGGCAGGGGGCTGCGAACACCGGGGAGCTGTTTTTT | CASSLAGQGAANTGELFF
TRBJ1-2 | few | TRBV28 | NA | TGTGCCAGCAACCAACGAAGGCATTGGGGCGGCTACACCTTC | CASNQRRHWGGYTF
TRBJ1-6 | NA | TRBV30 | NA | TGTGCCTGGACTCACAGAGAAAATTCACCCCTCCACTTT | CAWTHRENSPLHF
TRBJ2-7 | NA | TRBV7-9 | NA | TGTGCCAGCAGCTTAGTGGGGGCGGGCTACGAGCAGTACTTC | CASSLVGAGYEQYF
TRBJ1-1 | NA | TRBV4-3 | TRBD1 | TGCGCCAGCCGCGCCGGGACAGGGGGCGTGAAGGGGTCTGAAGCTTTCTTT | CASRAGTGGVKGSEAFF
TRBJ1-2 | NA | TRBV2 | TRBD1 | TGTGCCAGCAGAGCGCCGGGACAGGGGAACGGCTACACCTTC | CASRAPGQGNGYTF
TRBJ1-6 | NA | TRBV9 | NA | TGTGCCAGCAGCGTAGAAGGAGGAAATAATTCACCCCTCCACTTT | CASSVEGGNNSPLHF
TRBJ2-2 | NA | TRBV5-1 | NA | TGCGCCAGCAGCTTCGGGACTTCCGACGGGGGGGAGCTGTTTTTT | CASSFGTSDGGELFF
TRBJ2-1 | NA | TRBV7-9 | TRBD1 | TGTGCCAGCAGCTCACCCTTGGGACAGGGGGCTCGGAATGAGCAGTTCTTC | CASSSPLGQGARNEQFF
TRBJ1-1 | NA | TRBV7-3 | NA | TGTGCCAGCAGCTTAAAGGCAGGGAACACTGAAGCTTTCTTT | CASSLKAGNTEAFF
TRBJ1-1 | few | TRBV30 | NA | TGTGCCTGGAGTGTCGGGGGTACGAACACTGAAGCTTTCTTT | CAWSVGGTNTEAFF
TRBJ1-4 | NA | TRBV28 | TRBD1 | TGTGCCAGCAGTAAAGGGGACAGGGTTGCAACTAATGAAAAACTGTTTTTT | CASSKGDRVATNEKLFF
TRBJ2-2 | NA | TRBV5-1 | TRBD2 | TGCGCCAGCAGCTTGGTGCCTAGCGGGGACACCGGGGAGCTGTTTTTT | CASSLVPSGDTGELFF
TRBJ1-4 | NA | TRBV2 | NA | TGTGCCAGCAAGCGAGACACGGGAGAAAAACTGTTTTTT | CASKRDTGEKLFF
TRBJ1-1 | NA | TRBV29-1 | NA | TGCAGCGTCGCAACAGCGAACACTGAAGCTTTCTTT | CSVATANTEAFF
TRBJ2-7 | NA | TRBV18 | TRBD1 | TGTGCCAGCTCATCCGACAGGGGACAGCAGTACTTC | CASSSDRGQQYF
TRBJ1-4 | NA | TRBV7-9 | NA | TGTGCCAGCAGCTCCAACGGGATCAATGAAAAACTGTTTTTT | CASSSNGINEKLFF
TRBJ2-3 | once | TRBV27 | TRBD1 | TGTGCCAGCAGTTTAATGGGACAGGGGGCGGCAGATACGCAGTATTTT | CASSLMGQGAADTQYF
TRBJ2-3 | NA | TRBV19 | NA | TGTGCCAGTAGTTCCCCGCGAGGGAACGCAGATACGCAGTATTTT | CASSSPRGNADTQYF
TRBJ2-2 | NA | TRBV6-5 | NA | TGTGCCAGCAACGAGTTCGTCACCGGGGAGCTGTTTTTT | CASNEFVTGELFF
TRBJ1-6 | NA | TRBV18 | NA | TGTGCCAGCTCACTACTAAACCGGGTACCAGGGAATTCACCCCTCCACTTT | CASSLLNRVPGNSPLHF
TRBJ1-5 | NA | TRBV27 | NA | TGTGCCAGCAGTTTTACAGGGATCAATCAGCCCCAGCATTTT | CASSFTGINQPQHF
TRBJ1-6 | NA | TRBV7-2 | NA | TGTGCCAGCAGCTTAGTGTCTGGCTCGGGTGGCTCACCCCTCCACTTT | CASSLVSGSGGSPLHF
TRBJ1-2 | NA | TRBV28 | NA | TGTGCCAGCAGTCCACAGGTTTATGGCTACACCTTC | CASSPQVYGYTF
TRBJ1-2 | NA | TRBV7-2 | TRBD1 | TGTGCCAGCTCTTTAACAGGGGGGGCCTATGGCTACACCTTC | CASSLTGGAYGYTF
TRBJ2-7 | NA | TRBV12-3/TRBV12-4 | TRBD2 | TGTGCCAGCAGTTCAAGTAGCGGGAGCGAGCAGTACTTC | CASSSSSGSEQYF
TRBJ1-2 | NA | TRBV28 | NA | TGTGCCAGCCAGGTTAGAGGGGGAGCGAACACCTTC | CASQVRGGANTF
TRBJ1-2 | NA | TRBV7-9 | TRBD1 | TGTGCCAGCAGACAACTGGAGACAGGGACTAACTATGGCTACACCTTC | CASRQLETGTNYGYTF
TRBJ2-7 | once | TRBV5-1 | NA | TGCGCCAGCAGCCGTCTTGGTGGGGGGTATTCCTACGAGCAGTACTTC | CASSRLGGGYSYEQYF
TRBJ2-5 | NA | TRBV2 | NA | TGTGCCAGCACTATTCAACTCCTCCAAGAGACCCAGTACTTC | CASTIQLLQETQYF